These 14 T cell receptor beta chains were all obtained from the same sample, sequenced in a study of cytomegalovirus exposure and HLA in healthy donors. The PCR contained 60 Vbeta and 13 Jbeta primers. Generated by immunoSEQ multiplex PCR, the TCRdb table keeps only in-frame clones and is missing some. The sample has 110,000 to 150,000 clones; around 85% are singletons. Sequencing used PBMCs. Receptors were obtained from a woman between 50 and 59 years old in good health and CMV-seropositive.

The V and J genes are TRBV9 and TRBJ2-7; 10 nucleotides align to TRBD2. V shed 4 bases, J shed 2 bases, and the junction held 9 bases outside the gene matches. The CDR3 is 16 residues long. The germline V gene encodes CDR1 SGDLS and CDR2 YYNGEE. CDR3 in amino acids: CASSPPPSGGTYEQYF. CDR3 nucleotide sequence: TGTGCCAGCAGCCCCCCCCCTAGCGGGGGAACCTACGAGCAGTACTTC.

Note on this clone: A read error may produce the germline difference seen at one junction end. V gene TRBV18 combines with J gene TRBJ2-3; 8 bases match TRBD2. Germline loops: CDR1 KGHSH, CDR2 LQKENI. The CDR3 loop spans 16 amino acids. The CDR3 nucleotides read TGTGCCAGCTCGCCACGGGGGGGCAGCCGCACAGATACGCAGTATTTT. Its protein product is CASSPRGGSRTDTQYF.

This chain connects TRBV6-5 to TRBJ1-3; a possible D gene is TRBD1 (6 bases). Per the germline V gene, CDR1 is MNHEY and CDR2 is SVGAGI. The CDR3 has 14 amino acids. V was cut by 6 bases and J by 4 bases, with 13 bases left in between. For the CDR3, the DNA is TGTGCCAGCAGCGCAGATAGGGGGGGAAACACCATATATTTT. This gives the protein CASSADRGGNTIYF.

The chain combines TRBV5-5 with TRBJ1-1; 9 bases align to TRBD1. Trimming cost V 4 bases and J 7 bases; bases outside gene matches: 17. The CDR3 sequence is 17 residues long. Germline V gene lookup returns CDR1 SGHKS and CDR2 YYEKEE (reference sequence). The CDR3 spells CASSPPGQGLGAFEAFF. DNA for the CDR3: TGTGCCAGCAGCCCGCCGGGACAGGGTCTCGGGGCATTTGAAGCTTTCTTT.

This clone has just one count. V usage is TRBV28 and J usage is TRBJ1-1; 9 bases agree with TRBD1. Germline assignment: CDR1 MDHEN and CDR2 SYDVKM. After removal of 0 bases from V and 6 bases from J, the junction contained 5 bases not matched to a gene. This CDR3 contains 15 residues. The chain's CDR3 is CASSLWGQGRAEAFF. The CDR3 bases are TGTGCCAGCAGTTTATGGGGACAGGGAAGAGCTGAAGCTTTCTTT.

The V gene is TRBV5-1, the J gene TRBJ2-5, with 10 bases matching TRBD2. The V gene end was trimmed by 0 bases and the J gene end by 1 base; junction bases not matched to a gene: 6. The CDR3 spans 17 residues. Germline V gene data show CDR1 as SGHRS and CDR2 as YFSETQ. The CDR3 spells CASSLVGIAGGQETQYF. CDR3 in DNA: TGCGCCAGCAGCTTGGTGGGGATAGCGGGGGGCCAAGAGACCCAGTACTTC. Complete variable domain (other parts from reference TRBV5-1 and TRBJ2-5): KAGVTQTPRYLIKTRGQQVTLSCSPISGHRSVSWYQQTPGQGLQFLFEYFSETQRNKGNFPGRFSGRQFSNSRSEMNVSTLELGDSALYLCASSLVGIAGGQETQYFGPGTRLLVL.

The V call is TRBV28, the J call TRBJ1-3; D is uncertain. The CDR3 contains 15 residues. Germline V gene lookup returns CDR1 MDHEN and CDR2 SYDVKM. V was cut by 8 bases and J by 0 bases, with 14 bases left in between. As DNA, the CDR3 is TGTGCCAGCTCTTCGACTCCACGCTCTGGAAACACCATATATTTT. It specifies CASSSTPRSGNTIYF.

The chain is built from TRBV4-3 and TRBJ2-1; D not certain. The CDR3 is 14 amino acids. Trimming left V 0 bases short and J 15 bases short, with 18 bases between. Germline V gene lookup returns CDR1 LGHNA and CDR2 YSLEER. CDR3 bases: TGCGCCAGCAGCCAAGAGCCAAGAGACTTGCCAGCGTTCTTC. It codes for CASSQEPRDLPAFF.

The J gene is TRBJ2-3, the V gene TRBV9; 8 nucleotides line up with TRBD2. Trimming took 0 bases from V and 1 from J; bases not matched to a gene: 7. Germline V gene lookup returns CDR1 SGDLS and CDR2 YYNGEE. This CDR3 is 17 amino acids long. The DNA for the CDR3 is TGTGCCAGCAGCGTAGCCCCAGCGGGGGCGGGCACAGATACGCAGTATTTT. Residues: CASSVAPAGAGTDTQYF.

The chain uses TRBV13 and TRBJ2-3; D unresolved. Germline lookup yields CDR1 PRHDT and CDR2 FYEKMQ (reference sequence). This CDR3 has 15 amino acids. V was trimmed by 5 bases and J by 0 bases, leaving 12 bases between them. The CDR3 here is CASSPMSISTDTQYF. CDR3 in DNA: TGTGCCAGCAGCCCGATGAGTATAAGCACAGATACGCAGTATTTT.

In its sample, this clone was seen a few times. The CDR3 DNA sequence: TGTGCCAGCAGTTTCGGGACTAGCGGGGGGGGTGAGCAGTTCTTC. Encoded protein: CASSFGTSGGGEQFF. The V call is TRBV27, the J call TRBJ2-1; 16 bases agree with TRBD2. Germline V gene lookup returns CDR1 MNHEY and CDR2 SMNVEV (reference sequence). The CDR3 is 15 amino acids. V was pared by 3 bases and J by 9 bases, with 2 bases of the junction left unmatched.

This rearrangement joins TRBV2 to TRBJ1-2; maybe TRBD1 (6 bases). This CDR3 is built from 12 residues. Deletions cut 6 bases from V and 4 bases from J, with 9 bases between. CDR1 and CDR2 (germline): SNHLY, FYNNEI. The chain's CDR3 is CASRGTTYGYTF. The CDR3 DNA reads TGTGCCAGCAGGGGGACAACCTATGGCTACACCTTC.

This clone appeared many times. The chain uses TRBV14 and TRBJ1-2; D unclear. CDR1 SGHDN and CDR2 FVKESK come from the germline V gene. The CDR3 loop spans 13 amino acids. Between the trimmed V and J ends, which lost 0 bases and 5 bases, there was a span of 7 bases. CDR3 residues: CASSQDLGYGYTF. The DNA of the CDR3 is TGTGCCAGCAGCCAAGATCTCGGGTATGGCTACACCTTC.

The rearrangement links TRBV7-6 to TRBJ2-7; possibly TRBD1 for D (5 bases). CDR3 length: 16 residues. V lost 5 bases to trimming and J lost 5 bases, with 22 bases between them. From germline, CDR1 is SGHVS and CDR2 FNYEAQ. CDR3 sequence: CASSPGQVATSHEQYF. The CDR3 nucleotides are TGTGCCAGCAGCCCAGGACAAGTAGCCACTTCCCACGAGCAGTACTTC. Supplemented by reference TRBV7-6 and TRBJ2-7, the full variable domain reads GAGVSQSPRYKVTKRGQDVALRCDPISGHVSLYWYRQALGQGPEFLTYFNYEAQQDKSGLPNDRFSAERPEGSISTLTIQRTEQRDSAMYRCASSPGQVATSHEQYFGPGTRLTVT.